The next 10 T cell receptor beta chains were all read from a single sample in a study of T cell responses to AZD1222 COVID-19 vaccine. Produced via immunoSEQ multiplex PCR; TCRdb's table is partial and in-frame only. The table records 150,000 to 180,000 clones, around nine tenths of them present only once. Material: peripheral blood, obtained on day 0 of AZD1222 vaccination. The receptors derive from an adult in good health.

This rearrangement joins TRBV7-6 to TRBJ2-3, with a possible D match to TRBD1 (5 bases). The V end lost 0 bases, the J end lost 3 bases, and 10 bases lay between the germline ends. The CDR3 is 15 amino acids. Germline V lookup: CDR1 SGHVS, CDR2 FNYEAQ. DNA for the CDR3: TGTGCCAGCAGCTTAGCCCAGGGTCGGACAGATACGCAGTATTTT. It encodes CASSLAQGRTDTQYF.

This chain links TRBV18 with TRBJ1-1, with TRBD1 matching 9 bases. Losses at the gene ends were 5 bases for V and 1 base for J; bases not matched to a gene: 11. Per the germline V gene, CDR1 is KGHSH and CDR2 is LQKENI. This CDR3 is built from 17 residues. The CDR3 loop reads CASSRSPGQGTNTEAFF. In DNA form, the CDR3 reads TGTGCCAGCTCAAGAAGTCCAGGACAGGGGACGAACACTGAAGCTTTCTTT.

This chain uses TRBV5-1 with TRBJ2-1; either TRBD1 or TRBD2 may supply D (5 bases each). From germline, CDR1 is SGHRS and CDR2 YFSETQ. With 2 bases removed from V and 9 bases from J, the gap between germline ends came to 9 bases. The CDR3 is made up of 12 amino acids. CDR3 sequence: CASSFPGSEQFF. CDR3 DNA: TGCGCCAGCAGCTTCCCAGGGAGTGAGCAGTTCTTC.

The CDR3 reads CASSSFLAGNHEKLFF. The CDR3 DNA follows: TGTGCCAGCAGTTCCTTTCTAGCAGGGAATCATGAAAAACTGTTTTTT. The chain links TRBV28 to TRBJ1-4; a weak D match, TRBD1 (5 bases). There are 16 residues in the CDR3. CDR1 and CDR2 (germline): MDHEN, SYDVKM. V was shortened by 4 bases and J by 6 bases, with 18 bases between the two germline ends.

This clone came up once. The chain carries TRBV24-1 and TRBJ1-5; D is perhaps TRBD1 (5 bases). This CDR3 is built from 17 residues. With 3 bases removed from V and 1 base from J, the gap between germline ends came to 15 bases. The V gene's germline CDR1 is KGHDR and CDR2 SFDVKD. The CDR3 spells CATSDAFGGGSNQPQHF. The DNA of the CDR3 is TGTGCCACCAGTGATGCCTTTGGGGGAGGGAGCAATCAGCCCCAGCATTTT.

The chain carries TRBV9 and TRBJ2-7, with D perhaps matching TRBD2 (6 bases). From germline, CDR1 is SGDLS and CDR2 YYNGEE. V lost 0 bases, J lost 2 bases, and 12 bases lay in between. The CDR3 is 15 residues long. The CDR3 spells CASSVVGSGPYEQYF. DNA for the CDR3: TGTGCCAGCAGCGTAGTGGGTAGCGGACCCTACGAGCAGTACTTC.

The genes are TRBV12-5 and TRBJ1-4; 8 positions match TRBD1. This CDR3 region has 15 residues. Germline CDR1 is LGHNT and CDR2 is FRNRAP. V was pared by 2 bases and J by 4 bases, with 3 bases of the junction left unmatched. The CDR3 here is CASGLTGGGNEKLFF. The CDR3 DNA reads as TGTGCTAGTGGTTTGACAGGGGGAGGTAATGAAAAACTGTTTTTT.

This chain connects TRBV12-3 or TRBV12-4 to TRBJ2-3; maybe TRBD2 (6 bases). The length of the CDR3 is 13 residues. With 4 bases removed from V and 5 bases from J, the gap between germline ends came to 10 bases. The CDR3 sequence: CASSSTSRDTQYF. CDR3 bases: TGTGCCAGCAGTTCGACTAGTCGAGATACGCAGTATTTT.

This clone was detected a few times. This chain uses TRBV20-1 with TRBJ2-1; a possible D gene is TRBD2 (6 bases). V lost 6 bases to trimming and J lost 10 bases, with 10 bases between them. The CDR3 is 10 amino acids. Per the germline V gene, CDR1 is DFQATT and CDR2 is SNEGSKA (reference sequence). CDR3 coding DNA: TGCAGTGCCCATCTAGCGGAGCAGTTCTTC. Its protein is CSAHLAEQFF.

V and J are TRBV7-2 and TRBJ1-2; 7 nucleotides agree with TRBD1. Germline CDR1 SGHTA, CDR2 FQGNSA. V lost 2 bases to trimming and J lost 1 base; unmatched junction nucleotides: 1. The CDR3 spans 14 residues. The CDR3 DNA is TGTGCCAGCAGCTTAAACAGGGGTAACTATGGCTACACCTTC. Translating it yields CASSLNRGNYGYTF.